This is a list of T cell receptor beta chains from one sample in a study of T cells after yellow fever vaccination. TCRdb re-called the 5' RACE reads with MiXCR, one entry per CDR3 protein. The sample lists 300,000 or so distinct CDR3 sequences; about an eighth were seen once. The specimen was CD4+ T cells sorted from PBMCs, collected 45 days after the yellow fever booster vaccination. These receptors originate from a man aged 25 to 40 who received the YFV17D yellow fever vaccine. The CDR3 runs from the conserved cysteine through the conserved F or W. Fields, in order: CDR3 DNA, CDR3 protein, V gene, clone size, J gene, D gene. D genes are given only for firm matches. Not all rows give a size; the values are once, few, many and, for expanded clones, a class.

CDR3 DNA: TGTGCCAGCAGTTTCCGGGCCCAATATCAGCCCCAGCATTTT
CDR3 protein: CASSFRAQYQPQHF
V gene: TRBV27
clone size: few
J gene: TRBJ1-5
D gene: NA

CDR3 DNA: TGTGCCAGCAGCTTACTAGCGGGAGGGGATGAGCAGTTCTTC
CDR3 protein: CASSLLAGGDEQFF
V gene: TRBV7-8
clone size: once
J gene: TRBJ2-1
D gene: TRBD2

CDR3 DNA: TGTGCTAGCACCCCATTTCACCGGGAACAAGAGACCCAGTACTTC
CDR3 protein: CASTPFHREQETQYF
V gene: TRBV7-7
clone size: few
J gene: TRBJ2-5
D gene: NA

CDR3 DNA: TGTGCCAGCACTCGGTCCCTCCGCTCTAGCGGGGGGCACGGGGAGCTGTTTTTT
CDR3 protein: CASTRSLRSSGGHGELFF
V gene: TRBV6-1
clone size: few
J gene: TRBJ2-2
D gene: TRBD2

CDR3 DNA: TGCGCCAGCAGTGAGTCAGTCCGCCAAGAGACCCAGTACTTC
CDR3 protein: CASSESVRQETQYF
V gene: TRBV10-2
clone size: NA
J gene: TRBJ2-5
D gene: NA

CDR3 DNA: TGTGCCAGCTCACCCCGTTCGCGCCAGAAAAAAGAGACCCAGCACTTC
CDR3 protein: CASSPRSRQKKETQHF
V gene: TRBV18
clone size: NA
J gene: TRBJ2-5
D gene: NA

CDR3 DNA: TGCAGTGCTAGTCAGGACAGGGGGCGATCAGATACGCAGTATTTT
CDR3 protein: CSASQDRGRSDTQYF
V gene: TRBV20-1
clone size: NA
J gene: TRBJ2-3
D gene: TRBD1

CDR3 DNA: TGCAGTGCTAGACACACAGGGAGGGGGGAGACCCAGTACTTC
CDR3 protein: CSARHTGRGETQYF
V gene: TRBV20-1
clone size: NA
J gene: TRBJ2-5
D gene: NA

CDR3 DNA: TGTGCCAGCAGTTACCCGGGCTACGAGCAGTACTTC
CDR3 protein: CASSYPGYEQYF
V gene: TRBV6-5
clone size: few
J gene: TRBJ2-7
D gene: NA

CDR3 DNA: TGTGCCAGCAGTTACCCGAGTGGGGGGGTCGGGGAGCTGTTTTTT
CDR3 protein: CASSYPSGGVGELFF
V gene: TRBV6-5
clone size: few
J gene: TRBJ2-2
D gene: TRBD2

CDR3 DNA: TGCGCCAGCAGCCACTCCCCCAATGAGCAGTTCTTC
CDR3 protein: CASSHSPNEQFF
V gene: TRBV5-1
clone size: few
J gene: TRBJ2-1
D gene: NA

CDR3 DNA: TGCAGTGCATTGCCTGGGCGGGAGAACACCCAGTACTTC
CDR3 protein: CSALPGRENTQYF
V gene: TRBV20-1
clone size: few
J gene: TRBJ2-5
D gene: TRBD2

CDR3 DNA: TGTGCCAGCAGTTTAGGAGTCGACACTGAAGCTTTCTTT
CDR3 protein: CASSLGVDTEAFF
V gene: TRBV12-3/TRBV12-4
clone size: NA
J gene: TRBJ1-1
D gene: NA

CDR3 DNA: TGCAGTGCAGCGGCCCTAGCGGGAGTGGATACGCAGTATTTT
CDR3 protein: CSAAALAGVDTQYF
V gene: TRBV20-1
clone size: few
J gene: TRBJ2-3
D gene: TRBD2

CDR3 DNA: TGCGCCAGCAGCTTCAGACCGACAGGCAACGCAGATACGCAGTATTTT
CDR3 protein: CASSFRPTGNADTQYF
V gene: TRBV5-1
clone size: few
J gene: TRBJ2-3
D gene: NA

CDR3 DNA: TGTGCCAGCAGCCGGGACTCAGAGACCCAGTACTTC
CDR3 protein: CASSRDSETQYF
V gene: TRBV7-2
clone size: NA
J gene: TRBJ2-5
D gene: NA

CDR3 DNA: TGTGCCAGCAGTCAAACCGGCGGTAGCTGGGACGAGCAGTACTTC
CDR3 protein: CASSQTGGSWDEQYF
V gene: TRBV6-2/TRBV6-3
clone size: NA
J gene: TRBJ2-7
D gene: NA

CDR3 DNA: TGTGCCAGCAGAGAGGGACAGCCTAGGGAGACCCAGTACTTC
CDR3 protein: CASREGQPRETQYF
V gene: TRBV28
clone size: NA
J gene: TRBJ2-5
D gene: TRBD1

CDR3 DNA: TGCGCCAGCAGCGACGGGACTACCACAGATACGCAGTATTTT
CDR3 protein: CASSDGTTTDTQYF
V gene: TRBV5-1
clone size: few
J gene: TRBJ2-3
D gene: TRBD2

CDR3 DNA: TGCGCCAGCAGCTTGGGTATAGGGGAGGATGAGCAGTTCTTC
CDR3 protein: CASSLGIGEDEQFF
V gene: TRBV5-1
clone size: few
J gene: TRBJ2-1
D gene: NA

CDR3 DNA: TGCAGTGCCAGAAAATGGGGAAGCTCCTACGAGCAGTACTTC
CDR3 protein: CSARKWGSSYEQYF
V gene: TRBV20-1
clone size: NA
J gene: TRBJ2-7
D gene: NA

CDR3 DNA: TGTGCCAGCAATTTCGGCTCGGACACCGGGGAGCTGTTTTTT
CDR3 protein: CASNFGSDTGELFF
V gene: TRBV2
clone size: few
J gene: TRBJ2-2
D gene: NA

CDR3 DNA: TGCGCCAGCAGCTTTAACGGGGGACCGCCCCAGCATTTT
CDR3 protein: CASSFNGGPPQHF
V gene: TRBV5-1
clone size: NA
J gene: TRBJ1-5
D gene: NA

CDR3 DNA: TGTGCCAGCAGGCTACTAGCGGGGGGGAGGAATGAGCAGTTCTTC
CDR3 protein: CASRLLAGGRNEQFF
V gene: TRBV5-6
clone size: NA
J gene: TRBJ2-1
D gene: TRBD2

CDR3 DNA: TGTGCCAGCAGCTTAGTGGCTAACACAGATACGCAGTATTTT
CDR3 protein: CASSLVANTDTQYF
V gene: TRBV7-2
clone size: NA
J gene: TRBJ2-3
D gene: NA

CDR3 DNA: TGCGCCAGCACAGGGGGACTAGCGGGAGGCCTGTCCTACGAGCAGTACTTC
CDR3 protein: CASTGGLAGGLSYEQYF
V gene: TRBV5-1
clone size: few
J gene: TRBJ2-7
D gene: TRBD2

CDR3 DNA: TGTGCCAGCTCACCATGGTTTCAGGGGGCTAGCAATGAGCAGTTCTTC
CDR3 protein: CASSPWFQGASNEQFF
V gene: TRBV18
clone size: NA
J gene: TRBJ2-1
D gene: TRBD1

CDR3 DNA: TGCAGTGCAACCGGGACCAATAATTCACCCCTCCACTTT
CDR3 protein: CSATGTNNSPLHF
V gene: TRBV20-1
clone size: few
J gene: TRBJ1-6
D gene: NA

CDR3 DNA: TGCGCCAGCAGCCGAACTAGTCTCTCCTACAATGAGCAGTTCTTC
CDR3 protein: CASSRTSLSYNEQFF
V gene: TRBV5-1
clone size: few
J gene: TRBJ2-1
D gene: NA

CDR3 DNA: TGCAAGTCGCTTAGGTACCGGTGGCAGTTCTTC
CDR3 protein: CKSLRYRWQFF
V gene: TRBV12-2
clone size: NA
J gene: TRBJ2-1
D gene: NA

CDR3 DNA: TGTGCCAGCAGTTGGGCGGAGGGGAGCTCCTACAATGAGCAGTTCTTC
CDR3 protein: CASSWAEGSSYNEQFF
V gene: TRBV7-9
clone size: many
J gene: TRBJ2-1
D gene: NA

CDR3 DNA: TGTGCCAGCAGCCTCGGATGGAGCTCCTACAATGAGCAGTTCTTC
CDR3 protein: CASSLGWSSYNEQFF
V gene: TRBV11-3
clone size: NA
J gene: TRBJ2-1
D gene: NA

CDR3 DNA: TGTGCCAGCAGCTTAGGGGCTAGCGGGAGTGGCTACGAGCAGTACTTC
CDR3 protein: CASSLGASGSGYEQYF
V gene: TRBV5-4
clone size: few
J gene: TRBJ2-7
D gene: TRBD2

CDR3 DNA: TGTGCCAGCAGTTACACGGAATCTGAAGCTTTCTTT
CDR3 protein: CASSYTESEAFF
V gene: TRBV6-6
clone size: NA
J gene: TRBJ1-1
D gene: NA

CDR3 DNA: TGTGCCAGCAGCCCTGGGACTAGCGGAGGTGGGGAGACCCAGTACTTC
CDR3 protein: CASSPGTSGGGETQYF
V gene: TRBV5-8
clone size: few
J gene: TRBJ2-5
D gene: TRBD2